The present TCR beta chain was sequenced within a study of T cell responses to AZD1222 COVID-19 vaccine. Study results and caveats: Nearly half of spike-specific TCRs reportedly target variant regions that are unmutated in the B.1.351 and B.1.1.7 variants. Vaccination with two AZD1222 doses was followed by a rise in Spike-specific TCR breadth and depth. Most donors were white British and more were female, and clonal diversity was possibly underestimated. Spike-wide coverage was observed for vaccine-associated CD4 TCRs, with dominant responses at 160-218 and 743-854.

For this clone: The target antigen is unknown.

Produced via immunoSEQ multiplex PCR; TCRdb's table is partial and in-frame only. The data contain tens of thousands of clones, about nine tenths of them singletons. This CDR3 is 15 amino acids long. Germline CDR1 reads ENHRY; CDR2 reads SYGVKD. V was cut by 4 bases and J by 6 bases, with 15 bases left in between. Sequencing was performed on peripheral blood, taken 28 days after the second AZD1222 dose. The gene calls are TRBV10-3 and TRBJ1-4; D perhaps matches TRBD1 (5 bases). The sequence came from an adult who received the AZD1222 COVID-19 vaccine. The CDR3 is CAISGGAPQDEKLFF. CDR3 DNA: TGTGCCATCAGTGGAGGGGCCCCCCAGGATGAAAAACTGTTTTTT.